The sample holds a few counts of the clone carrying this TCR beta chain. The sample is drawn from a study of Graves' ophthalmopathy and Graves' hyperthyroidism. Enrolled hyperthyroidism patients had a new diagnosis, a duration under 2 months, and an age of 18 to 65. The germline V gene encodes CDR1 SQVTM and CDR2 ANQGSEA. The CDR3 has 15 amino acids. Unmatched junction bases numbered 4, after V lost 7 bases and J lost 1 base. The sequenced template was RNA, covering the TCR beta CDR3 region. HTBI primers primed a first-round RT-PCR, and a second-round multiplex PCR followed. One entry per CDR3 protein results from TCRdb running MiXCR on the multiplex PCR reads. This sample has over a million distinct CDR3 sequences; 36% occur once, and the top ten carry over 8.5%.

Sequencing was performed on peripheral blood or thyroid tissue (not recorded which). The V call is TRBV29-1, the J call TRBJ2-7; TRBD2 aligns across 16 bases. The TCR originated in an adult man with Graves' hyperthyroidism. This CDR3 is CSAGTSGRESYEQYF. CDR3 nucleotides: TGCAGCGCGGGGACTAGCGGGAGGGAATCCTACGAGCAGTACTTC.